These T cell receptor beta chains were read from a single sample in a study of cytomegalovirus exposure and HLA in healthy donors. Only in-frame clones appear in the TCRdb table, and some are missing; sequencing was by immunoSEQ multiplex PCR. The sample gives about 240,000 clones, around 88% of which show up once; roughly 1.2% is in the top ten. The sequenced material came from PBMCs. All receptors come from a woman in her 30s in good health and CMV-seropositive. The CDR3 runs from the conserved cysteine through the conserved F or W.

CDR3 protein	CDR3 length	V gene	J gene
CASSRSSSTDTQYF	14	TRBV21-1	TRBJ2-3
CASSLGLAQETQYF	14	TRBV4-1	TRBJ2-5
CAWSPGGNSNTIYF	14	TRBV30	TRBJ1-3
CASSGDRGLGTEAFF	15	TRBV9	TRBJ1-1
CASSLVGGEQFF	12	TRBV7-9	TRBJ2-1
CASSLTSGNTDTQYF	15	TRBV5-4	TRBJ2-3
CASSSQPTSGSGYEQFF	17	TRBV5-1	TRBJ2-1
CARSLGLSYEQYF	13	TRBV5-3	TRBJ2-7
CASSLSRTGKRQPQHF	16	TRBV27	TRBJ1-5
CSVELTGGRDYEQYF	15	TRBV29-1	TRBJ2-7
CASSSEIGSGSNEQFF	16	TRBV5-4	TRBJ2-1
CASSRGEQETQYF	13	TRBV4-2	TRBJ2-5
CASSQGGAYEQYF	13	TRBV4-2	TRBJ2-7
CASSESNSAYGYTF	14	TRBV6-4	TRBJ1-2
CASISKREVTDTQYF	15	TRBV13	TRBJ2-3
CASSEAQDF	9	TRBV6-1	TRBJ1-2
CASSKALCGLGTGRQPQHF	19	TRBV21-1	TRBJ1-5
CASSSQGNYGYTF	13	TRBV19	TRBJ1-2
CASSSLDRGYSYGYTF	16	TRBV5-8	TRBJ1-2
CASKEVADTDTQYF	14	TRBV5-4	TRBJ2-3
CASRRDRSYEQYF	13	TRBV2	TRBJ2-7
CASWEGLGYTF	11	TRBV25-1	TRBJ1-2
CASSLVGESYEQYF	14	TRBV5-1	TRBJ2-7